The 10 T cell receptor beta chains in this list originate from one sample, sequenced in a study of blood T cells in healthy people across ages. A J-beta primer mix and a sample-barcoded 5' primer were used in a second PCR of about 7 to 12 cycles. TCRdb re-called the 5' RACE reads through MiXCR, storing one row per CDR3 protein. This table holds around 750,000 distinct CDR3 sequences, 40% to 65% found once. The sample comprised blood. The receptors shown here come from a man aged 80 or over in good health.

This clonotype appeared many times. The DNA for the CDR3 is TGTGCCAGCAGGGCTAGCGGGAGTAGGGCAGATACGCAGTATTTT. Protein product: CASRASGSRADTQYF. V usage is TRBV7-2 and J usage is TRBJ2-3; 10 bases match TRBD2. Germline V gene lookup returns CDR1 SGHTA and CDR2 FQGNSA. This CDR3 contains 15 residues. V shed 6 bases and J 4 bases; nucleotides not matched to a gene: 7. The full variable domain, rest sourced from reference TRBV7-2 and TRBJ2-3, is GAGVSQSPSNKVTEKGKDVELRCDPISGHTALYWYRQSLGQGLEFLIYFQGNSAPDKSGLPSDRFSAERTGGSVSTLTIQRTQQEDSAVYLCASRASGSRADTQYFGPGTRLTVL.

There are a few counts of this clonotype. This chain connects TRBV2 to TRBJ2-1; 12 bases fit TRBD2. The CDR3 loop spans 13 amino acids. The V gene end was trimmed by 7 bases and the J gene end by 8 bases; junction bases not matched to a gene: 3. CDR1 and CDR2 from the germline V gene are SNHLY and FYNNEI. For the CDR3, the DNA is TGTGCCAGCAAGCTAGCGGGAGGGTATGAGCAGTTCTTC. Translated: CASKLAGGYEQFF. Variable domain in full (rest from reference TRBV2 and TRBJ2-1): EPEVTQTPSHQVTQMGQEVILRCVPISNHLYFYWYRQILGQKVEFLVSFYNNEISEKSEIFDDQFSVERPDGSNFTLKIRSTKLEDSAMYFCASKLAGGYEQFFGPGTRLTVL.

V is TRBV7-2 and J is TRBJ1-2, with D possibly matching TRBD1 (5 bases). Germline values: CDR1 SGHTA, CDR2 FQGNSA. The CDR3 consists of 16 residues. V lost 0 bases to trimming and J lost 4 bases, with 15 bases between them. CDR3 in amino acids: CASSLAQGSRSYGYTF. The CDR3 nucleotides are TGTGCCAGCAGCTTAGCTCAGGGTTCTCGTTCCTATGGCTACACCTTC.

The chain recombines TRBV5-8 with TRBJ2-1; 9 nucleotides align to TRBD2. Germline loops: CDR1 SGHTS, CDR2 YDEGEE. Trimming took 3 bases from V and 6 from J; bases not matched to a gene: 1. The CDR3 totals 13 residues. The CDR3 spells CASSWGLANEQFF. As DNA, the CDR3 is TGTGCCAGCAGCTGGGGACTAGCCAATGAGCAGTTCTTC.

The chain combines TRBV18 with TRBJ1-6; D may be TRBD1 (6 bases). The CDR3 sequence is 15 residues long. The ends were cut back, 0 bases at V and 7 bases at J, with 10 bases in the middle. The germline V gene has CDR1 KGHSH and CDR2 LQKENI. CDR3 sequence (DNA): TGTGCCAGCTCACCACCGATCACAGGGAATTCACCCCTCCACTTT. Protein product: CASSPPITGNSPLHF.

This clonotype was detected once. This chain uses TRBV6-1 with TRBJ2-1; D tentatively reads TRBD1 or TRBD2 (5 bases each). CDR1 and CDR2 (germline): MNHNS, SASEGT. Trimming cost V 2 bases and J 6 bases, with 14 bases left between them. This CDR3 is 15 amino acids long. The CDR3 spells CASSERGRVFNEQFF. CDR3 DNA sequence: TGTGCCAGCAGTGAACGGGGCAGGGTTTTCAATGAGCAGTTCTTC.

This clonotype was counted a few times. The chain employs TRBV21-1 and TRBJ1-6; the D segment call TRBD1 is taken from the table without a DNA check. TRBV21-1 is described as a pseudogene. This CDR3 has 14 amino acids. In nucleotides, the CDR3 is TGTGCCAGCAGCGGGGGACAGAGAAATTCACCCCTCCACTTT. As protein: CASSGGQRNSPLHF.

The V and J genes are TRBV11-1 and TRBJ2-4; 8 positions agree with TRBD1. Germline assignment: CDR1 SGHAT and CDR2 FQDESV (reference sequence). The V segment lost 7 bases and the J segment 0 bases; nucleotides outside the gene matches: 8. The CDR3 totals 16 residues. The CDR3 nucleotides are TGTGCCAGCAACCGAGACAGGGGTCTAGCCAAAAACATTCAGTACTTC. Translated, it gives CASNRDRGLAKNIQYF. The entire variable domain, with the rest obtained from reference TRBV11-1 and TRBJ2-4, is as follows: EAEVAQSPRYKITEKSQAVAFWCDPISGHATLYWYRQILGQGPELLVQFQDESVVDDSQLPKDRFSAERLKGVDSTLKIQPAELGDSAMYLCASNRDRGLAKNIQYFGAGTRLSVL.

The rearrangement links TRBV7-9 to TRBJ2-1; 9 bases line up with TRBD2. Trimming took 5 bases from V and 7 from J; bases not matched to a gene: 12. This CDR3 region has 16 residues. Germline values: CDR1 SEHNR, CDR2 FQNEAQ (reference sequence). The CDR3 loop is CASSPAGVAGANEQFF. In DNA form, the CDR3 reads TGTGCCAGCAGCCCCGCCGGGGTAGCGGGAGCGAATGAGCAGTTCTTC.

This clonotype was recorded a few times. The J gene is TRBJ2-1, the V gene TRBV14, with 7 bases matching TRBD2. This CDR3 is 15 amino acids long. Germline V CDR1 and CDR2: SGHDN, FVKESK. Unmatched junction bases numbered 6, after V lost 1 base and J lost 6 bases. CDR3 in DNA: TGTGCCAGCAGCCAAGTAGGTAGCGGGTCCAATGAGCAGTTCTTC. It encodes CASSQVGSGSNEQFF.